What follows are 9 T cell receptor beta chains derived from one specimen sequenced in a study of T cells in Graves' hyperthyroidism and ophthalmopathy. TCR beta CDR3 region amplification was performed from RNA transcripts. When the TCR CDR3 underwent first-round RT-PCR, the HTBI primer set was used. From the multiplex PCR reads, TCRdb called clonotypes with MiXCR, one entry per CDR3 protein. Of nearly 600,000 distinct CDR3 sequences in the sample, approximately 15% were seen once. The sequencing input was blood. The receptors were sampled from a woman under 30 with Graves' ophthalmopathy.

This clonotype was counted ten times or more. The chain uses TRBV7-9 and TRBJ1-1, with 7 positions matching TRBD1. This CDR3 spans 15 amino acids. The V and J ends lost 8 bases and 0 bases, in that order; junction bases with no gene match: 9. Germline-derived CDR1 and CDR2 are SEHNR and FQNEAQ (reference sequence). The CDR3 loop reads CASGIQGWMNTEAFF. The CDR3 DNA sequence: TGTGCCAGCGGGATACAGGGGTGGATGAACACTGAAGCTTTCTTT.

This clonotype was observed at least ten times. The J gene is TRBJ2-3, the V gene TRBV6-5, with D perhaps matching TRBD1 or TRBD2 (5 bases each). V dropped 2 bases and J dropped 0 bases, with 9 bases sitting between them. Germline CDR1 reads MNHEY; CDR2 reads SVGAGI. This CDR3 spans 15 amino acids. CDR3 sequence reads: CASSYRGPSTDTQYF. DNA of the CDR3: TGTGCCAGCAGTTACAGGGGACCTAGCACAGATACGCAGTATTTT.

The rearrangement uses TRBV20-1 and TRBJ2-3; 8 positions agree with TRBD2. J gave up 6 bases and V 0 bases, and 14 bases lay outside the gene matches. Germline values: CDR1 DFQATT, CDR2 SNEGSKA (reference sequence). The CDR3 has 17 amino acids. This CDR3 is CSARDRGAGGVFDTQYF. The CDR3, as DNA: TGCAGTGCTAGAGATAGGGGGGCGGGAGGAGTTTTTGATACGCAGTATTTT.

The table lists this clonotype with many counts. The gene calls are TRBV6-2 or TRBV6-3 and TRBJ2-3; 8 bases are a match to TRBD1. The CDR3 is 19 amino acids. The ends lost 2 bases at V and 3 bases at J; junction bases unmatched: 16. Germline-derived CDR1 and CDR2 are MNHEY and SVGEGT. CDR3 protein: CASSYNLTTGQGRTDTQYF. In DNA form, the CDR3 reads TGTGCCAGCAGTTACAATCTAACAACCGGACAGGGTCGAACAGATACGCAGTATTTT.

This clonotype appeared a few times. A much bigger clone sits one base away, suggesting this may be a read error. The chain is built from TRBV2 and TRBJ2-2; TRBD2 might be the D (7 bases). Per germline, CDR1 SNHLY and CDR2 FYNNEI. The CDR3 contains 15 residues. Deletions cut 5 bases from V and 0 bases from J, with 10 bases between. The CDR3 loop reads CASSWEGANTGELFF. In DNA form, the CDR3 reads TGTGCCAGCAGTTGGGAGGGGGCGAACACCGGGGAGCTGTTTTTT.

This clonotype was detected many times. The genes are TRBV28 and TRBJ2-1; D call uncertain. Between the trimmed V and J ends, which lost 8 bases and 1 base, there was a span of 6 bases. The CDR3 runs 12 residues. From germline, CDR1 is MDHEN and CDR2 SYDVKM. CDR3 nucleotide sequence: TGTGCCAGCCTCTCGTCCTACAATGAGCAGTTCTTC. It specifies CASLSSYNEQFF.

This clonotype came up many times. V is TRBV28 and J is TRBJ2-7; TRBD1 matches 10 bases. V shed 3 bases and J 5 bases; nucleotides not matched to a gene: 7. Germline V lookup: CDR1 MDHEN, CDR2 SYDVKM. CDR3 length equals 15 residues. The CDR3, as DNA: TGTGCCAGCAGTTTGCCCGGGACAGGGGCGGACGAGCAGTACTTC. It yields the protein CASSLPGTGADEQYF.

In this sample, this clonotype turned up a few times. The chain combines TRBV10-1 with TRBJ1-2; D uncertain. Germline CDR1 reads WNHNN; CDR2 reads SYGVQD (reference sequence). Trimming cost V 4 bases and J 2 bases, with 11 bases left between them. CDR3 length: 14 amino acids. As DNA, the CDR3 is TGCGCCAGCAGTGTCGGACGGCTGAACTATGGCTACACCTTC. Residues: CASSVGRLNYGYTF.

This clonotype has a count of ten or more. The chain combines TRBV7-2 with TRBJ2-5; D uncertain. The CDR3 consists of 12 residues. CDR1 and CDR2 (germline): SGHTA, FQGNSA. V was pared by 1 base and J by 9 bases, with 9 bases between. The CDR3 DNA reads as TGTGCCAGCAGCTTAGTCCCTGGACCCCAGTACTTC. This sequence encodes CASSLVPGPQYF.